The 11 T cell receptor beta chains given below trace back to one sample, sequenced in a study of T cells after yellow fever vaccination. TCRdb called the 5' RACE reads again in MiXCR, with one record for every CDR3 protein. The profile shows some 420,000 distinct CDR3 sequences, roughly a sixth of them singletons. Sequenced material: PBMCs, taken before the yellow fever booster vaccination. The receptors were sampled from a man aged 18-30 years who received the YFV17D yellow fever vaccine.

This chain joins TRBV11-1 and TRBJ1-4, with TRBD1 as a possible D gene (5 bases). This CDR3 contains 13 residues. CDR1 and CDR2 (germline): SGHAT, FQDESV (reference sequence). The V and J ends lost 8 bases and 5 bases respectively, with 12 bases between them. In nucleotides, the CDR3 is TGTGCCAGCCGGGACGGACGAAATGAAAAACTGTTTTTT. It codes for CASRDGRNEKLFF.

This clonotype was observed a few times. The chain links TRBV30 to TRBJ1-1, with unresolved D. CDR1 and CDR2 (germline): GTSNPN, SVGIG (reference sequence). V was trimmed by 7 bases and J by 3 bases, leaving 15 bases between them. The CDR3 is made up of 13 amino acids. CDR3 residues: CALMDGGDTEAFF. The CDR3 bases are TGTGCCTTGATGGACGGAGGTGACACTGAAGCTTTCTTT. Combining the CDR3 with reference TRBV30 and TRBJ1-1 gives the whole variable domain SQTIHQWPATLVQPVGSPLSLECTVEGTSNPNLYWYRQAAGRGLQLLFYSVGIGQISSEVPQNLSASRPQDRQFILSSKKLLLSDSGFYLCALMDGGDTEAFFGQGTRLTVV.

This clonotype occurred a few times. The V call is TRBV10-3, the J call TRBJ1-2; D not certain. Trimming took 0 bases from V and 4 from J, leaving 9 bases between them. CDR3 length: 14 amino acids. Germline CDR1 and CDR2: ENHRY and SYGVKD. This CDR3 reads CAISESRAGYGYTF. CDR3 coding DNA: TGTGCCATCAGTGAGTCCCGGGCAGGCTATGGCTACACCTTC.

This clonotype showed up many times. V usage is TRBV4-2 and J usage is TRBJ2-2; a weak D match, TRBD2 (7 bases). Trimming stripped 8 bases from V and 4 bases from J, with 14 bases between. The CDR3 totals 14 residues. CDR1 and CDR2 (germline): LGHNA, YNFKEQ. In DNA, the CDR3 is TGTGCCAGCTCCCGGGGGGCGGTCACCGGGGAGCTGTTTTTT. Its protein product is CASSRGAVTGELFF.

This clonotype appeared a few times. The chain combines TRBV7-2 with TRBJ1-1; TRBD1 might be the D (6 bases). V was trimmed by 7 bases and J by 4 bases, leaving 16 bases between them. The CDR3 spans 14 residues. The germline CDR1 and CDR2 sequences are SGHTA and FQGNSA. The chain's CDR3 is CASTLGGGRTEAFF. The CDR3 nucleotides read TGTGCCAGCACCCTAGGGGGGGGACGCACTGAAGCTTTCTTT.

This clonotype appeared a few times. The chain couples TRBV7-3 to TRBJ1-1; D ambiguous. The CDR3 spans 13 residues. V lost 4 bases to trimming and J lost 3 bases, with 9 bases between them. Per the germline V gene, CDR1 is SGHTA and CDR2 is FQGTGA. The CDR3 sequence: CASSSPPHTEAFF. The CDR3 DNA sequence: TGTGCCAGCAGCTCGCCCCCCCACACTGAAGCTTTCTTT.

This clonotype was seen a single time. CDR3: CASSVSGQGSYNEQFF. The CDR3 DNA reads as TGTGCCAGCAGCGTATCCGGACAGGGGTCCTACAATGAGCAGTTCTTC. The J gene is TRBJ2-1, the V gene TRBV9; the match to TRBD1 covers 9 bases. The CDR3 extends over 16 amino acids. Per the germline V gene, CDR1 is SGDLS and CDR2 is YYNGEE. The J segment lost 1 base and the V segment lost 1 base, leaving 3 bases of the junction unmatched.

The rearrangement links TRBV5-1 to TRBJ1-4; D is unclear. The CDR3 is made up of 14 amino acids. Germline V CDR1 and CDR2: SGHRS, YFSETQ. V dropped 0 bases and J dropped 7 bases, with 10 bases sitting between them. CDR3: CASSLGPDGEKLFF. DNA for the CDR3: TGCGCCAGCAGCTTGGGACCAGACGGTGAAAAACTGTTTTTT.

The chain employs TRBV6-2 or TRBV6-3 and TRBJ2-1; 10 nucleotides match TRBD1. Looked up from germline, CDR1 is MNHEY and CDR2 is SVGEGT. This CDR3 spans 15 amino acids. The junction had 10 bases not matched to a gene; V was cut back by 7 bases and J by 7 bases. The CDR3 reads CASTSGQGNGNEQFF. CDR3 coding DNA: TGTGCCAGCACCTCGGGACAGGGGAATGGAAATGAGCAGTTCTTC.

This clonotype was observed a few times. The rearrangement links TRBV20-1 to TRBJ2-7; D possibly matches TRBD1 or TRBD2 (5 bases each). CDR3 size: 14 residues. V was trimmed by 6 bases and J by 3 bases, leaving 18 bases between them. Germline V gene sequence: CDR1 DFQATT, CDR2 SNEGSKA (reference sequence). CDR3 loop: CSANPRGRLYEQYF. CDR3 nucleotide sequence: TGCAGTGCAAACCCCCGGGGACGCCTCTACGAGCAGTACTTC.

This chain links TRBV10-3 with TRBJ2-5; D remains ambiguous. Deletions cut 2 bases from V and 0 bases from J, with 7 bases between. The CDR3 totals 14 residues. Germline lookup yields CDR1 ENHRY and CDR2 SYGVKD. The CDR3 nucleotides read TGTGCCATCAGTGAGCGCACACACCAAGAGACCCAGTACTTC. This sequence encodes CAISERTHQETQYF.